These 21 T cell receptor beta chains came from one sample sequenced in a study of blood T cell repertoires in COVID-19. Sequencing was performed with immunoSEQ multiplex PCR; in TCRdb, only in-frame clones are kept and a portion is missing. This table has roughly 380,000 clones, approximately 77% appearing once. The sequencing input was peripheral blood. The receptor set was obtained from a human donor with acute or convalescent COVID-19. The donor label of this sample is uncertain.

V usage is TRBV9 and J usage is TRBJ1-6, with D possibly being TRBD1 (5 bases). The CDR3 consists of 15 residues. The V and J ends lost 2 bases and 8 bases respectively, with 14 bases between them. Germline V gene data show CDR1 as SGDLS and CDR2 as YYNGEE. The CDR3 protein is CASSVLQDADSPLHF. CDR3 in DNA: TGTGCCAGCAGCGTCTTACAGGACGCAGATTCACCCCTCCACTTT.

The chain uses TRBV20-1 and TRBJ1-2, with D possibly being TRBD1 (5 bases). V lost 6 bases to trimming and J lost 6 bases, with 11 bases between them. Germline V CDR1 and CDR2: DFQATT, SNEGSKA (reference sequence). The CDR3 spans 11 residues. The CDR3 reads CSAYLRDGYTF. CDR3 nucleotides: TGCAGTGCCTACCTCAGGGATGGCTACACCTTC.

The CDR3 DNA reads TGTGCCACCAGTGACACCCGGCAGGGCACAGATACGCAGTATTTT. Residues: CATSDTRQGTDTQYF. The rearrangement joins TRBV24-1 to TRBJ2-3; D not certain. Germline CDR1 and CDR2: KGHDR and SFDVKD. V was cut by 4 bases and J by 1 base, with 11 bases left in between. The CDR3 extends over 15 amino acids.

The chain has TRBV19 and TRBJ2-6; 7 nucleotides align to TRBD2. CDR3 length: 16 residues. Germline lookup yields CDR1 LNHDA and CDR2 SQIVND (reference sequence). The J segment lost 0 bases and the V segment lost 5 bases, leaving 4 bases of the junction unmatched. This CDR3 is CASSLGRRSGANVLTF. DNA of the CDR3: TGTGCCAGTAGTCTCGGGAGGCGCTCTGGGGCCAACGTCCTGACTTTC.

This clone was seen a handful of times. J is TRBJ2-2 and V is TRBV3-1 (or the pseudogene TRBV3-2), with D possibly matching TRBD2 (5 bases). Germline V lookup: CDR1 LGHDT, CDR2 YNNKEL (reference sequence). CDR3 size: 13 residues. Trimming took off 1 base at V and 6 bases at J, with 6 bases between the two ends. This CDR3 reads CASSQVASGELFF. CDR3 DNA sequence: TGTGCCAGCAGCCAAGTAGCGTCCGGGGAGCTGTTTTTT.

The chain uses TRBV18 and TRBJ2-6; tentative D call: TRBD1 (6 bases). The CDR3 is 16 amino acids. Germline lookup yields CDR1 KGHSH and CDR2 LQKENI. Trimming took off 2 bases at V and 4 bases at J, with 12 bases between the two ends. This CDR3 reads CASSPLGGAGANVLTF. As DNA, the CDR3 is TGTGCCAGCTCACCATTAGGGGGTGCCGGGGCCAACGTCCTGACTTTC.

Concerning this clone: Possible read error: a much larger clone is one base away. Within the sample, other DNA sequences also encode this same CDR3. This chain connects TRBV2 to TRBJ2-2; TRBD1 matches at 7 bases. CDR3 length: 14 residues. The J segment lost 1 base and the V segment lost 5 bases, leaving 1 base of the junction unmatched. Germline V gene lookup returns CDR1 SNHLY and CDR2 FYNNEI. The chain's CDR3 is CASSRDRNTGELFF. The CDR3, as DNA: TGTGCCAGCAGTAGGGACAGGAACACCGGGGAGCTGTTTTTT. Complete variable domain (other parts from reference TRBV2 and TRBJ2-2): EPEVTQTPSHQVTQMGQEVILRCVPISNHLYFYWYRQILGQKVEFLVSFYNNEISEKSEIFDDQFSVERPDGSNFTLKIRSTKLEDSAMYFCASSRDRNTGELFFGEGSRLTVL.

This chain connects TRBV2 to TRBJ2-7; 14 positions agree with TRBD2. In germline, CDR1 is SNHLY, CDR2 FYNNEI. The CDR3 totals 15 residues. Germline trimming cut 6 bases from V and 7 bases from J; bases unmatched to any gene: 8. The DNA for the CDR3 is TGTGCCAGCAGCCCATCCGGGACTAGCGGGGGAGAGCAGTACTTC. As protein: CASSPSGTSGGEQYF.

The chain employs TRBV18 and TRBJ2-2, with D possibly matching TRBD2 (5 bases). The CDR3 spans 16 residues. The germline CDR1 and CDR2 sequences are KGHSH and LQKENI. Trimming pared 0 bases from V and 6 bases from J, leaving 14 bases between. CDR3 in amino acids: CASSPPRGSGAGELFF. CDR3 nucleotide sequence: TGTGCCAGCTCACCACCGAGAGGGTCCGGGGCCGGGGAGCTGTTTTTT. Full variable domain (missing parts from reference TRBV18 and TRBJ2-2): NAGVMQNPRHLVRRRGQEARLRCSPMKGHSHVYWYRQLPEEGLKFMVYLQKENIIDESGMPKERFSAEFPKEGPSILRIQQVVRGDSAAYFCASSPPRGSGAGELFFGEGSRLTVL.

This chain uses TRBV4-1 with TRBJ2-1; 9 bases are shared with TRBD2. Germline values: CDR1 MGHRA, CDR2 YSYEKL. V was pared by 5 bases and J by 0 bases, with 17 bases of the junction left unmatched. This CDR3 has 20 residues. CDR3 in amino acids: CASSNRDRQLAGLSYNEQFF. CDR3 DNA: TGCGCCAGCAGCAACCGGGACAGACAGCTAGCGGGACTCTCCTACAATGAGCAGTTCTTC.

The chain links TRBV18 to TRBJ1-5; 7 bases map to TRBD1. The CDR3 runs 13 residues. With V trimmed by 6 bases and J by 6 bases, 5 bases remained unmatched. Germline V CDR1 and CDR2: KGHSH, LQKENI. The chain's CDR3 is CASSGQESQPQHF. CDR3 nucleotide sequence: TGTGCCAGCTCTGGACAGGAGAGTCAGCCCCAGCATTTT.

The chain joins TRBV18 to TRBJ2-2; the D gene is possibly TRBD1 (5 bases). The germline V and J ends were trimmed by 2 bases and 7 bases, with 11 bases remaining between them. The germline V gene has CDR1 KGHSH and CDR2 LQKENI. The CDR3 runs 14 residues. CDR3 amino acids: CASSPGADGGELFF. CDR3 coding DNA: TGTGCCAGCTCACCAGGGGCGGATGGCGGGGAGCTGTTTTTT.

The genes are TRBV5-1 and TRBJ1-1; D is unclear. V lost 4 bases to trimming and J lost 4 bases, with 17 bases between them. Germline CDR1 and CDR2: SGHRS and YFSETQ. The CDR3 length is 15 residues. The CDR3 bases are TGCGCCAGCAGCCCTCCTTTGACTGAGACCACTGAAGCTTTCTTT. Its protein product is CASSPPLTETTEAFF. Together with reference TRBV5-1 and TRBJ1-1, the CDR3 gives the full variable domain: KAGVTQTPRYLIKTRGQQVTLSCSPISGHRSVSWYQQTPGQGLQFLFEYFSETQRNKGNFPGRFSGRQFSNSRSEMNVSTLELGDSALYLCASSPPLTETTEAFFGQGTRLTVV.

The rearrangement joins TRBV19 to TRBJ1-1; D is uncertain. Germline CDR1 reads LNHDA; CDR2 reads SQIVND (reference sequence). The CDR3 runs 14 residues. Trimming stripped 6 bases from V and 3 bases from J, with 14 bases between. The CDR3 reads CASSWAGKDTEAFF. In nucleotides, the CDR3 is TGTGCCAGTAGCTGGGCGGGAAAGGACACTGAAGCTTTCTTT.

V and J are TRBV7-8 and TRBJ2-2; possible D gene TRBD2, 6 bases. Germline V gives CDR1 SGHVS, CDR2 FQNEAQ. The V and J ends lost 3 bases and 4 bases respectively, with 15 bases between them. This CDR3 region has 16 residues. CDR3 loop: CASSFRSSGSTGELFF. In nucleotides, the CDR3 is TGTGCCAGCAGCTTCCGGAGTAGCGGATCCACCGGGGAGCTGTTTTTT.

This clone was seen more than once but under ten times. V usage is TRBV4-1 and J usage is TRBJ1-6; 7 positions agree with TRBD1. V was clipped by 3 bases and J by 13 bases; unmatched bases: 6. This CDR3 is built from 13 residues. Germline V gene data show CDR1 as MGHRA and CDR2 as YSYEKL. The CDR3 here is CASSQRQGDPLHF. CDR3 bases: TGCGCCAGCAGCCAGAGACAGGGTGATCCCCTCCACTTT.

V and J are TRBV15 and TRBJ1-1, with D possibly being TRBD1 (5 bases). V was shortened by 5 bases and J by 11 bases, with 18 bases between the two germline ends. The CDR3 has 13 residues. CDR1 and CDR2 (germline): LNHNV, YYDKDF (reference sequence). As DNA, the CDR3 is TGTGCCACCAGCGGCCAGGGAGGTGGCAGGGCTTTCTTT. This encodes CATSGQGGGRAFF.

V is TRBV5-6 and J is TRBJ1-4; TRBD1 is a possible D gene (5 bases). Looked up from germline, CDR1 is SGHDT and CDR2 is YYEEEE. The ends were cut back, 0 bases at V and 6 bases at J, with 12 bases in the middle. This CDR3 contains 15 residues. The CDR3 DNA follows: TGTGCCAGCAGCTTGGAAGTAGGGGATTATGAAAAACTGTTTTTT. Translation gives CASSLEVGDYEKLFF.

The chain has TRBV6-5 and TRBJ2-1, with TRBD2 matching over 9 bases. V was pared by 7 bases and J by 6 bases, with 7 bases of the junction left unmatched. This CDR3 is built from 14 residues. Germline V lookup: CDR1 MNHEY, CDR2 SVGAGI. CDR3 DNA sequence: TGTGCCAGCACCCTTAGCGGGAGTGGCAATGAGCAGTTCTTC. Amino acid sequence: CASTLSGSGNEQFF.

The chain couples TRBV18 to TRBJ2-7; weak D call: TRBD1 (6 bases). The CDR3 totals 15 residues. V lost 0 bases and J 0 bases, leaving 9 bases between the germline ends. CDR1 KGHSH and CDR2 LQKENI come from the germline V gene. This CDR3 is CASSPPGTHSYEQYF. The CDR3 nucleotides read TGTGCCAGCTCACCACCCGGGACACACTCCTACGAGCAGTACTTC.

The chain joins TRBV11-3 to TRBJ2-7; possibly TRBD1 for D (6 bases). Germline CDR1 and CDR2: SGHNT and YENEEA. CDR3 length equals 13 residues. Deletions cut 0 bases from V and 3 bases from J, with 6 bases between. This chain's CDR3 is CASSLEQGYEQYF. The CDR3, as DNA: TGTGCCAGCAGCTTAGAACAGGGCTACGAGCAGTACTTC.